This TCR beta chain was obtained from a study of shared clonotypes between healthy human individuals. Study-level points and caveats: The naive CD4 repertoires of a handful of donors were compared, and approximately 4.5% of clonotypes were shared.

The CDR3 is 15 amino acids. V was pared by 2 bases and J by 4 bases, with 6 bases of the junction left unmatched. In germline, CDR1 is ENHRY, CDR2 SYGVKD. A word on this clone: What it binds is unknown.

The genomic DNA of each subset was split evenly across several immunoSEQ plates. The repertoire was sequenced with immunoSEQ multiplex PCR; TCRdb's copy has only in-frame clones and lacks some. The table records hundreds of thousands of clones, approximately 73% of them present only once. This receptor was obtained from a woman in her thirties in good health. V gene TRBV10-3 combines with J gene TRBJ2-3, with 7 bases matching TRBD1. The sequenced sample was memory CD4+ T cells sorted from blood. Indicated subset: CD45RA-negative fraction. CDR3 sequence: CAISEQVRGSDTQYF. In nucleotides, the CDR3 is TGTGCCATCAGTGAGCAGGTCAGGGGGTCAGATACGCAGTATTTT.